Each of the 26 T cell receptor beta chains below was sequenced from the same sample in a study of OX40 agonist ivuxolimab in advanced cancers. The data were produced by immunoSEQ multiplex PCR, yet TCRdb's version contains in-frame clones alone and is incomplete. This repertoire shows under 85,000 clones, roughly 88% found once; its top ten account for approximately 0.5%. This material consisted of CD4+ or CD8+ T cells sorted from blood, taken in a trial of the OX40 agonist ivuxolimab. The receptors stem from an adult with an advanced solid tumor such as melanoma, head and neck, liver or kidney cancer.

This clone showed up just a few times. The CDR3 nucleotides are TGTGCCAGCAGCCAGGGCCCCGTCGGGGGCTACACCTTC. Encoded protein: CASSQGPVGGYTF. J is TRBJ1-2 and V is TRBV6-6; the D gene is possibly TRBD1 (5 bases). V lost 6 bases to trimming and J lost 8 bases, with 16 bases between them. This CDR3 is built from 13 residues. Germline CDR1 MNHNY, CDR2 SVGAGI (reference sequence).

The V and J genes are TRBV19 and TRBJ1-1; possibly TRBD1 for D (6 bases). The CDR3 sequence is 12 residues long. Germline V CDR1 and CDR2: LNHDA, SQIVND (reference sequence). The V gene lost 8 bases and the J gene lost 0 bases, with 7 bases spanning the gap. This CDR3 reads CASQGLNTEAFF. CDR3 DNA: TGTGCCAGTCAGGGGCTGAACACTGAAGCTTTCTTT.

This chain connects TRBV5-4 to TRBJ2-3; TRBD2 aligns across 12 bases. V was clipped by 4 bases and J by 1 base; unmatched bases: 4. Germline loops: CDR1 SGHNT, CDR2 YYREEE (reference sequence). This CDR3 comprises 16 residues. CDR3: CASSRPSGGGTDTQYF. CDR3 DNA: TGTGCCAGCAGCCGTCCTAGCGGGGGGGGCACAGATACGCAGTATTTT.

V gene TRBV5-6 combines with J gene TRBJ1-6, with no clear D. This CDR3 is 13 amino acids long. Germline V gene lookup returns CDR1 SGHDT and CDR2 YYEEEE. V was trimmed by 5 bases and J by 9 bases, leaving 12 bases between them. The CDR3 is CASRSEYGSPLHF. In DNA, the CDR3 is TGTGCCAGCAGATCGGAGTACGGTTCACCCCTCCACTTT.

CDR3 nucleotide sequence: TGTGCCAGCAGCTCTCTAGCGGTGGATACGCAGTATTTT. Amino acid sequence: CASSSLAVDTQYF. The chain has TRBV7-2 and TRBJ2-3, with 7 bases aligning to TRBD2. CDR3 size: 13 residues. From germline, CDR1 is SGHTA and CDR2 FQGNSA. The ends lost 4 bases at V and 6 bases at J; junction bases unmatched: 4. The variable domain in full, completed from reference TRBV7-2 and TRBJ2-3, reads GAGVSQSPSNKVTEKGKDVELRCDPISGHTALYWYRQSLGQGLEFLIYFQGNSAPDKSGLPSDRFSAERTGGSVSTLTIQRTQQEDSAVYLCASSSLAVDTQYFGPGTRLTVL.

The V and J genes are TRBV5-1 and TRBJ1-1; D is unclear. The CDR3 sequence is 15 residues long. V was trimmed by 0 bases and J by 5 bases, leaving 14 bases between them. CDR1 is SGHRS and CDR2 is YFSETQ in the germline V gene. The CDR3 sequence is CASSLARGSKTEAFF. The CDR3 region has the DNA TGCGCCAGCAGCTTGGCCCGAGGCTCTAAGACTGAAGCTTTCTTT.

The chain links TRBV5-4 to TRBJ2-3; D is perhaps TRBD1 or TRBD2 (6 bases each). The CDR3 covers 13 residues. The germline V gene has CDR1 SGHNT and CDR2 YYREEE (reference sequence). Trimming removed 0 bases from V and 10 bases from J, with 12 bases in between. The CDR3 spells CASSLAGGSAQYF. In DNA, the CDR3 is TGTGCCAGCAGCTTGGCCGGGGGCAGTGCGCAGTATTTT.

V usage is TRBV5-1 and J usage is TRBJ1-2; TRBD1 aligns across 9 bases. Germline trimming cut 3 bases from V and 7 bases from J; bases unmatched to any gene: 16. There are 17 residues in the CDR3. The germline gives CDR1 SGHRS, CDR2 YFSETQ. This chain's CDR3 is CASSSDPAVGTGSGYTF. The CDR3 DNA reads TGCGCCAGCAGCTCTGACCCAGCAGTTGGGACAGGGAGTGGCTACACCTTC.

V gene TRBV14 combines with J gene TRBJ2-7; D is unresolved. This CDR3 is 12 amino acids long. The V and J ends lost 6 bases and 4 bases respectively, with 10 bases between them. Germline V gives CDR1 SGHDN, CDR2 FVKESK. The CDR3 is CASRASGYEQYF. DNA for the CDR3: TGTGCCAGCAGGGCCTCTGGGTACGAGCAGTACTTC.

This clone was seen a single time. V usage is TRBV20-1 and J usage is TRBJ1-2; TRBD1 is a possible D gene (5 bases). Trimming left V 6 bases short and J 4 bases short, with 9 bases between. The CDR3 totals 11 residues. CDR1 is DFQATT, CDR2 SNEGSKA, per germline (reference sequence). CDR3: CSAGDAYGYTF. Here the CDR3 DNA reads TGCAGTGCCGGGGACGCCTATGGCTACACCTTC.

This chain links TRBV2 with TRBJ1-4; D not resolved. The V end was cut by 3 bases, the J end by 10 bases, with 15 bases between. The CDR3 is made up of 14 amino acids. CDR1 and CDR2 (germline): SNHLY, FYNNEI. The CDR3, as DNA: TGTGCCAGCAGTGATGGGCGGTTTAGTGGAAAACTGTTTTTT. Translating it yields CASSDGRFSGKLFF.

This clone was recorded once. The chain links TRBV9 to TRBJ2-2, with D uncertain. Germline loops: CDR1 SGDLS, CDR2 YYNGEE. Trimming took off 4 bases at V and 1 base at J, with 11 bases between the two ends. CDR3 size: 15 residues. The CDR3 loop is CASSPFLGNTGELFF. CDR3 nucleotides: TGTGCCAGCAGCCCATTTTTAGGGAACACCGGGGAGCTGTTTTTT.

The rearrangement links TRBV6-6 to TRBJ1-1; D remains unclear. This CDR3 is 12 amino acids long. Trimming took off 2 bases at V and 2 bases at J, with 3 bases between the two ends. Germline lookup yields CDR1 MNHNY and CDR2 SVGAGI (reference sequence). As DNA, the CDR3 is TGTGCCAGCAGTTACCCCAACACTGAAGCTTTCTTT. Amino acid sequence: CASSYPNTEAFF.

The chain uses TRBV5-1 and TRBJ1-3; D is perhaps TRBD1 (5 bases). V was trimmed by 2 bases and J by 0 bases, leaving 12 bases between them. Germline lookup yields CDR1 SGHRS and CDR2 YFSETQ. The CDR3 is made up of 16 amino acids. The CDR3 nucleotides read TGCGCCAGCAGCTTAGGATGGGGGGGCTCTGGAAACACCATATATTTT. It codes for CASSLGWGGSGNTIYF.

The V call is TRBV11-2, the J call TRBJ2-7; D gene unclear. The germline V and J ends were trimmed by 1 base and 4 bases, with 5 bases remaining between them. Germline-derived CDR1 and CDR2 are SGHAT and FQNNGV. The CDR3 length is 12 residues. The CDR3 bases are TGTGCCAGCAGCTTAGCCCCTTACGAGCAGTACTTC. Amino acids: CASSLAPYEQYF.

The gene calls are TRBV28 and TRBJ1-2; tentative D call: TRBD1 (6 bases). The germline V gene has CDR1 MDHEN and CDR2 SYDVKM. The CDR3 sequence is 13 residues long. Between the trimmed V and J ends, which lost 7 bases and 2 bases, there was a span of 11 bases. CDR3 bases: TGTGCCAGCATGGCAGGGGTAAACTATGGCTACACCTTC. This encodes CASMAGVNYGYTF.

This clone turned up a few times. The gene calls are TRBV19 and TRBJ1-5, with TRBD1 identical over 7 bases. J lost 2 bases, V lost 7 bases, and 8 bases had no gene match. The CDR3 loop spans 15 amino acids. Germline CDR1 and CDR2: LNHDA and SQIVND (reference sequence). CDR3: CASTEQGKGNQPQHF. In nucleotides, the CDR3 is TGTGCCAGTACTGAACAGGGGAAGGGCAATCAGCCCCAGCATTTT.

V gene TRBV5-1 combines with J gene TRBJ2-3, with D maybe TRBD1 (5 bases). Germline CDR1 SGHRS, CDR2 YFSETQ. The CDR3 totals 15 residues. Trimming took off 4 bases at V and 0 bases at J, with 12 bases between the two ends. Here the CDR3 DNA reads TGCGCCAGCAGCGCAGGGATCGCTAGCACAGATACGCAGTATTTT. Residues: CASSAGIASTDTQYF.

The rearrangement joins TRBV13 to TRBJ2-1, with 12 bases aligning to TRBD1. V gave up 4 bases and J gave up 8 bases; unmatched junction bases: 6. The CDR3 totals 15 residues. The V gene's germline CDR1 is PRHDT and CDR2 FYEKMQ (reference sequence). The CDR3 region has the DNA TGTGCCAGCAGCTCACCGGGACAGGGGGCCCATGAGCAGTTCTTC. It translates to CASSSPGQGAHEQFF.

The V gene is TRBV6-5, the J gene TRBJ1-4; 8 nucleotides line up with TRBD1. The CDR3 has 14 amino acids. After removal of 6 bases from V and 8 bases from J, the junction contained 8 bases not matched to a gene. CDR1 and CDR2 (germline): MNHEY, SVGAGI. In DNA, the CDR3 is TGTGCCAGCAGCTTGAGACAGGGGAGAGAAAAACTGTTTTTT. Translation: CASSLRQGREKLFF.

The chain uses TRBV27 and TRBJ2-1, with D unclear. V dropped 5 bases and J dropped 0 bases, with 11 bases sitting between them. Germline-derived CDR1 and CDR2 are MNHEY and SMNVEV (reference sequence). CDR3 length: 15 residues. The chain's CDR3 is CASSTDLSSYNEQFF. CDR3 DNA: TGTGCCAGCAGTACAGACCTGAGCTCCTACAATGAGCAGTTCTTC.

The V gene is TRBV11-2, the J gene TRBJ1-4; D not certain. CDR3 length equals 15 residues. Germline V lookup: CDR1 SGHAT, CDR2 FQNNGV. Between the trimmed V and J ends, which lost 2 bases and 0 bases, there was a span of 7 bases. The CDR3 region is CASSLFRATNEKLFF. The DNA for the CDR3 is TGTGCCAGCAGCTTATTCCGCGCAACTAATGAAAAACTGTTTTTT. The complete variable domain, with remaining parts taken from reference TRBV11-2 and TRBJ1-4, reads EAGVAQSPRYKIIEKRQSVAFWCNPISGHATLYWYQQILGQGPKLLIQFQNNGVVDDSQLPKDRFSAERLKGVDSTLKIQPAKLEDSAVYLCASSLFRATNEKLFFGSGTQLSVL.

V usage is TRBV28 and J usage is TRBJ2-2; weak D call: TRBD1 (5 bases). Germline loops: CDR1 MDHEN, CDR2 SYDVKM. V gave up 6 bases and J gave up 1 base, with 9 bases separating them. This CDR3 contains 14 residues. CDR3 residues: CASRDQGNTGELFF. In DNA, the CDR3 is TGTGCCAGCAGGGATCAGGGGAACACCGGGGAGCTGTTTTTT.

This clone showed up just once. J is TRBJ2-7 and V is TRBV19; D unclear. Trimming took 4 bases from V and 0 from J, leaving 13 bases between them. The CDR3 runs to 15 residues. CDR1 is LNHDA, CDR2 SQIVND, per germline (reference sequence). This chain's CDR3 is CASSNAAGPSYEQYF. The CDR3 DNA reads as TGTGCCAGTAGTAACGCTGCTGGGCCCTCCTACGAGCAGTACTTC.

Written as DNA, the CDR3 is TGTGCCAGCAGCTTAGTGGGCGAGAACACTGAAGCTTTCTTT. Protein product: CASSLVGENTEAFF. The chain employs TRBV7-9 and TRBJ1-1; D uncertain. Per germline, CDR1 SEHNR and CDR2 FQNEAQ (reference sequence). The V end lost 1 base, the J end lost 1 base, and 7 bases lay between the germline ends. This CDR3 has 14 residues.

V usage is TRBV7-9 and J usage is TRBJ1-2; 8 bases line up with TRBD1. CDR1 SEHNR and CDR2 FQNEAQ come from the germline V gene (reference sequence). The CDR3 spans 15 residues. Trimming at V came to 7 bases and at J to 7 bases, leaving 14 bases not matched to a gene. The CDR3 reads CASNRLQGVSSGYTF. The DNA of the CDR3 is TGTGCCAGCAACCGGCTACAGGGGGTTTCGTCTGGCTACACCTTC.